Sequencing of this T cell receptor beta chain was carried out in a study of T cells in Graves' hyperthyroidism and ophthalmopathy. It was RNA transcripts that yielded the amplified TCR beta CDR3 regions. An initial round of RT-PCR targeting the TCR CDR3 relied on the HTBI primer set. Each CDR3 protein is one row after TCRdb ran MiXCR on the multiplex PCR reads. This sample yields around 300,000 distinct CDR3 sequences, of which about 25% are seen a single time; about a quarter belongs to the top ten. This clonotype has a count of ten or more. Trimming cost V 0 bases and J 4 bases; bases outside gene matches: 2. This CDR3 is built from 14 residues.

This TCR was recovered from a man aged 35 to 55 with Graves' hyperthyroidism that later progressed to Graves' ophthalmopathy. Input material: blood. V is TRBV12-3 or TRBV12-4 and J is TRBJ2-5, with TRBD2 identical over 7 bases. CDR3 amino acids: CASSLAGGSETQYF. Here the CDR3 DNA reads TGTGCCAGCAGTTTAGCGGGAGGGTCAGAGACCCAGTACTTC.